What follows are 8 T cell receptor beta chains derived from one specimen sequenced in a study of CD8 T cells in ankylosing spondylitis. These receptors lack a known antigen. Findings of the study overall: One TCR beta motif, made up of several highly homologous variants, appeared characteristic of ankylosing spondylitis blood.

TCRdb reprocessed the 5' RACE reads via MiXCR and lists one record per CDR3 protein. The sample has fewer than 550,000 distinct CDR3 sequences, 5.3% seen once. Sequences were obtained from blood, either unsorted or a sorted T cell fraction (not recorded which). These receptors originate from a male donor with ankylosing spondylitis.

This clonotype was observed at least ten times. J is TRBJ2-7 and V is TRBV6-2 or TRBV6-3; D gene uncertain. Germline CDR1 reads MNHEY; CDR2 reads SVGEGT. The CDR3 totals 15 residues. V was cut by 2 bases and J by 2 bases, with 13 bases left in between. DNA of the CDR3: TGTGCCAGCAGTTACCACGGCCTTAACCCCTACGAGCAGTACTTC. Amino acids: CASSYHGLNPYEQYF.

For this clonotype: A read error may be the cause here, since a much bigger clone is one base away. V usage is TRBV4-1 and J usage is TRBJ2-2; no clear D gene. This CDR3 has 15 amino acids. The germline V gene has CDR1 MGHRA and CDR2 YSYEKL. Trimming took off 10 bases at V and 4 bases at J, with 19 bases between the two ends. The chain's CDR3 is CAIRPVILGTGELFF. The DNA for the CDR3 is TGCGCCATCAGACCAGTTATTCTAGGCACCGGGGAGCTGTTTTTT.

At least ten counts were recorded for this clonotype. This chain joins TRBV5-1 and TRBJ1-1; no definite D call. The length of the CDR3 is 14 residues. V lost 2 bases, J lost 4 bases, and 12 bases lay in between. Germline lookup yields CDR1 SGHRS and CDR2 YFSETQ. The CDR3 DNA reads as TGCGCCAGCAGCTTTTCACCAGGAACCACTGAAGCTTTCTTT. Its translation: CASSFSPGTTEAFF.

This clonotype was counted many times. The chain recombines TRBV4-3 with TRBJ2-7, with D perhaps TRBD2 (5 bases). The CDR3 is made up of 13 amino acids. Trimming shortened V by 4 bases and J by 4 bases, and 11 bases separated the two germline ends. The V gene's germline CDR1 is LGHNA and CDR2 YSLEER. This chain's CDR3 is CASSPNGGYEQYF. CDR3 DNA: TGCGCCAGCAGCCCGAACGGAGGTTACGAGCAGTACTTC.

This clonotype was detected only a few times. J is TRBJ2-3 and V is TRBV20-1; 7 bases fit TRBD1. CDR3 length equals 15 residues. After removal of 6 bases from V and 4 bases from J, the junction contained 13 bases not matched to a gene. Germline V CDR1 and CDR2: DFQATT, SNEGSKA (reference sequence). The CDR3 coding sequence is TGCAGTGCCCCTGAGGGGGCTCGAGGTGCAGATACGCAGTATTTT. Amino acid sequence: CSAPEGARGADTQYF.

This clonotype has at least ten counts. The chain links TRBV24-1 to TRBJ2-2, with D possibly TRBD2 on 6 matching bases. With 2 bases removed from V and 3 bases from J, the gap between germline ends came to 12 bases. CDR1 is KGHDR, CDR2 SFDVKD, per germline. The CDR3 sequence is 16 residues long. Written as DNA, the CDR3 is TGTGCCACCAGTGATTCCGGCGGGAAGGACACCGGGGAGCTGTTTTTT. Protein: CATSDSGGKDTGELFF.

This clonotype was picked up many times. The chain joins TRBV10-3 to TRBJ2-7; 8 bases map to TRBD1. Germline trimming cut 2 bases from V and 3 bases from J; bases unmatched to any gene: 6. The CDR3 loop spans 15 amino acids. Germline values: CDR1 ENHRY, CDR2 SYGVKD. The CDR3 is CAISEDRDRNYEQYF. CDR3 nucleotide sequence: TGTGCCATCAGTGAGGACCGGGACAGGAACTACGAGCAGTACTTC.

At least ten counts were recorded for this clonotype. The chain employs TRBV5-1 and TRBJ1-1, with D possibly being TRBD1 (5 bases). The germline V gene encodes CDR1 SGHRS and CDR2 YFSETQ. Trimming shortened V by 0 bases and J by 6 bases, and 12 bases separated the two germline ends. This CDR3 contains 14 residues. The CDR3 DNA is TGCGCCAGCAGCTTGGAAAGTGGGACCGCTGAAGCTTTCTTT. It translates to CASSLESGTAEAFF.